This paragraph covers one T cell receptor beta chain sequence. The sample belongs to a study of blood T cell repertoires in COVID-19. Overall study: Material from acute and convalescent COVID-19 was sourced from the United States, Italy and Spain. PBMCs, B-cell-depleted T cells, or T cells provided the cDNA or gDNA that made up the material.

The CDR3 is made up of 14 amino acids. Germline-derived CDR1 and CDR2 are LGHDT and YNNKEL (reference sequence). V was cut by 0 bases and J by 3 bases, with 8 bases left in between. TCRdb's copy holds only in-frame clones and misses some; the assay was immunoSEQ multiplex PCR. The data hold 100,000 or so clones, with approximately 90% observed a single time. The TCR sequence derives from a man between 60 and 75 years old with acute or convalescent COVID-19. The source material was peripheral blood. The chain has TRBV3-1 (or the pseudogene TRBV3-2) and TRBJ2-5, with D possibly matching TRBD2 (5 bases). The CDR3 here is CASSQDLREETQYF. CDR3 nucleotides: TGTGCCAGCAGCCAAGATTTGAGGGAAGAGACCCAGTACTTC.